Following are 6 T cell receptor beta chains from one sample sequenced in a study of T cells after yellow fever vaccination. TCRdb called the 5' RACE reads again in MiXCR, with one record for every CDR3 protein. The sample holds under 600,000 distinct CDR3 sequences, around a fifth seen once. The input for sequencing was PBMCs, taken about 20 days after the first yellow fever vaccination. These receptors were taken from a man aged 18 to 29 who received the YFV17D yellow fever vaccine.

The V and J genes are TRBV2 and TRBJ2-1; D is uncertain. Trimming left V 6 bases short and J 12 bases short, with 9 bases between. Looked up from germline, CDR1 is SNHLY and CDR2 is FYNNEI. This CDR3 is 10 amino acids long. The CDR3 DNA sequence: TGTGCCAGCAGCTTTTATGGGCAGTTCTTC. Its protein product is CASSFYGQFF.

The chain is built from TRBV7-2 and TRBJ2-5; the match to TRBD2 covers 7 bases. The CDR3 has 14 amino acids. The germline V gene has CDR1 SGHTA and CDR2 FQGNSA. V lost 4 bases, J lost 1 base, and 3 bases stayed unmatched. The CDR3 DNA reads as TGTGCCAGCAGCTCTAGACTAGCCCAAGAGACCCAGTACTTC. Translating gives CASSSRLAQETQYF.

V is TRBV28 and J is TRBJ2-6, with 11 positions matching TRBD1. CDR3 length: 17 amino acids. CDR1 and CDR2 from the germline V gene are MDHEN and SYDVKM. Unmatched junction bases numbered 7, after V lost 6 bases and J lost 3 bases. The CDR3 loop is CASRTRTGGLGANVLTF. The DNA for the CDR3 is TGTGCCAGCAGAACAAGGACAGGGGGCCTTGGGGCCAACGTCCTGACTTTC.

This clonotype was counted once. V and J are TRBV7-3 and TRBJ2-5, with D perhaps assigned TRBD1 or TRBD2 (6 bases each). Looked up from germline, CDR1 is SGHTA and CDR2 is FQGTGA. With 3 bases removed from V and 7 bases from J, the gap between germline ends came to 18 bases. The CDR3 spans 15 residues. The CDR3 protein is CASSLGGTPGSTQYF. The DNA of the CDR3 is TGTGCCAGCAGCTTGGGGGGCACCCCAGGGTCGACCCAGTACTTC.

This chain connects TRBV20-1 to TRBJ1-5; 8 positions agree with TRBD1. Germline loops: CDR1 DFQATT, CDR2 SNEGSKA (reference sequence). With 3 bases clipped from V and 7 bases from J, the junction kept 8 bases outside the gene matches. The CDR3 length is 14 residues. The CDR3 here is CSASPDREEQPQHF. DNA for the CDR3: TGCAGTGCTAGTCCGGACAGGGAGGAGCAGCCCCAGCATTTT.

The CDR3 region has the DNA TGCAGCGTTGCTGGGGCGGGAATGAACACTGAAGCTTTCTTT. As protein: CSVAGAGMNTEAFF. This sequence joins TRBV29-1 and TRBJ1-1, with D perhaps TRBD1 (5 bases). This CDR3 has 14 amino acids. Germline loops: CDR1 SQVTM, CDR2 ANQGSEA. V lost 4 bases and J 0 bases, leaving 12 bases between the germline ends.